Listed below are T cell receptor beta chains from one sample, sequenced in a study of T cell responses to AZD1222 COVID-19 vaccine. Sequencing used immunoSEQ multiplex PCR; TCRdb keeps in-frame clones, though not all of them. This table has 150,000 to 200,000 clones, roughly 88% appearing once. Material: peripheral blood, obtained 28 days after the second AZD1222 dose. These receptors were collected from an adult who received the AZD1222 COVID-19 vaccine. Each CDR3 is given with its conserved first and last residue. A D gene is named only where the DNA matches it firmly. Rows give clone size only sometimes, using once, few, many, or a class for an expanded clone.

CDR3 protein: CASSRTSDTDTQYF
CDR3 DNA: TGCGCCAGCAGCAGGACTAGCGACACAGATACGCAGTATTTT
clone size: -
J gene: TRBJ2-3
V gene: TRBV5-1
D gene: TRBD2
CDR3 length: 14

CDR3 protein: CASSLAVRGQGRIEQYF
CDR3 DNA: TGCGCCAGCAGCTTGGCTGTGAGGGGGCAGGGTAGGATCGAGCAGTACTTC
clone size: once
J gene: TRBJ2-7
V gene: TRBV5-1
D gene: TRBD1
CDR3 length: 17

CDR3 protein: CASSSWTGGITEAFF
CDR3 DNA: TGTGCCAGCAGTTCTTGGACAGGGGGCATCACTGAAGCTTTCTTT
clone size: -
J gene: TRBJ1-1
V gene: TRBV27
D gene: TRBD1
CDR3 length: 15

CDR3 protein: CAWSPTWRGANTGELFF
CDR3 DNA: TGTGCCTGGAGCCCTACCTGGCGGGGGGCGAACACCGGGGAGCTGTTTTTT
clone size: -
J gene: TRBJ2-2
V gene: TRBV30
D gene: TRBD2
CDR3 length: 17

CDR3 protein: CASSLEEGISGNTIYF
CDR3 DNA: TGCGCCAGCAGCTTGGAGGAGGGAATCTCTGGAAACACCATATATTTT
clone size: -
J gene: TRBJ1-3
V gene: TRBV5-1
D gene: -
CDR3 length: 16

CDR3 protein: CASSVGQSDSNQPQHF
CDR3 DNA: TGTGCCAGCAGCGTAGGACAGTCCGATAGCAATCAGCCCCAGCATTTT
clone size: -
J gene: TRBJ1-5
V gene: TRBV9
D gene: -
CDR3 length: 16

CDR3 protein: CSVGQAVSGNTIYF
CDR3 DNA: TGCAGCGTTGGACAGGCGGTCTCTGGAAACACCATATATTTT
clone size: -
J gene: TRBJ1-3
V gene: TRBV29-1
D gene: -
CDR3 length: 14

CDR3 protein: CASSEEIDRFKGYTF
CDR3 DNA: TGTGCCAGCAGTGAAGAAATAGACAGGTTTAAAGGCTACACCTTC
clone size: -
J gene: TRBJ1-2
V gene: TRBV2
D gene: -
CDR3 length: 15

CDR3 protein: CATSYGQGADEQYF
CDR3 DNA: TGTGCCACCAGCTACGGACAGGGGGCTGACGAGCAGTACTTC
clone size: -
J gene: TRBJ2-7
V gene: TRBV24-1
D gene: TRBD1
CDR3 length: 14

CDR3 protein: CASSPYQETQYF
CDR3 DNA: TGTGCCAGCAGCCCGTACCAAGAGACCCAGTACTTC
clone size: -
J gene: TRBJ2-5
V gene: TRBV28
D gene: -
CDR3 length: 12